This T cell receptor beta chain was sequenced during a study of T-cell reconstitution after alpha-beta-depleted transplantation in children. Germline CDR1 is DFQATT and CDR2 is SNEGSKA (reference sequence). This CDR3 contains 17 residues. It was with unique molecular identifiers that the TCRbeta library was prepared. TCRdb independently ran MiXCR on the PCR reads; one entry per CDR3 protein. The data contain around 480,000 distinct CDR3 sequences, roughly 33% of them seen just once; the ten biggest clones take up about 2.3%. For this clonotype: An end of the junction differs from the germline gene, which may be a read error.

Here the sequenced sample was PBMCs from the stem cell graft donor, taken from the stem cell graft. The J gene is TRBJ2-1, the V gene TRBV20-1; 12 bases are shared with TRBD2. The TCR comes from a human donor who donated a stem cell graft to a child with aplastic anemia. The CDR3 DNA reads TGCTGTGCCCACGAACCAGGGGGACTAGCGGGTCACAATGAGCAGTTCTTC. This encodes CCAHEPGGLAGHNEQFF.